The source of this T cell receptor beta chain is a study of technical replicates of blood from a few donors. The repertoire was sequenced with immunoSEQ multiplex PCR; TCRdb's copy has only in-frame clones and lacks some. This sample has about 73,000 clones; over 90% occur once, and the top ten carry roughly 4.5%. The length of the CDR3 is 13 residues. Trimming at V came to 3 bases and at J to 4 bases, leaving 2 bases not matched to a gene. Germline loops: CDR1 SGHVS, CDR2 FNYEAQ. The sequence derives from a human donor in good health. Some clones in this sample may be carry-over from other donors' samples. The V call is TRBV7-6, the J call TRBJ1-2; 7 positions agree with TRBD1. Sample: PBMCs. CDR3 nucleotide sequence: TGTGCCAGCAGCTTCGCAGGGGGCTATGGCTACACCTTC. Translating it yields CASSFAGGYGYTF.